Listed below are T cell receptor beta chains from one sample, sequenced in a study of T cell responses to AZD1222 COVID-19 vaccine. Sequenced by immunoSEQ multiplex PCR; TCRdb stores in-frame clones only, minus some. This table has 120,000 or so clones, 90% appearing once. Source: peripheral blood, taken on day 0 of MenACWY control vaccination. The source is an adult in good health. The CDR3 runs from the conserved cysteine through the conserved F or W. A D gene is named only where the DNA matches it firmly. Only part of the rows carry a size: once, few, many, or a class if the clone is expanded.

J,V,D,size,DNA,CDR3
TRBJ2-6,TRBV5-1,TRBD1,.,TGCGCCAGCAGCCTCACCGGGACAGGGGAAAGTGGGGCCAACGTCCTGACTTTC,CASSLTGTGESGANVLTF
TRBJ2-3,TRBV29-1,TRBD2,once,TGCAGCGTTGAACTAGCGGGGGGCCCAACAGATACGCAGTATTTT,CSVELAGGPTDTQYF
TRBJ2-7,TRBV7-9,TRBD2,.,TGTGCCAGCAGCCCGCGGGAGGGGAGCGAGCAGTACTTC,CASSPREGSEQYF
TRBJ1-1,TRBV3-1/TRBV3-2,.,.,TGTGCCAGCAGGGGCAGGGAGAGTACTGAAGCTTTCTTT,CASRGRESTEAFF
TRBJ2-7,TRBV7-8,.,.,TGTGCCAGCAGCTTAAAAGGGACCTACTCCTACGAGCAGTACTTC,CASSLKGTYSYEQYF
TRBJ1-2,TRBV19,.,once,TGTGCCAGTAGTATAGCACAGCAAGACTACACCTTC,CASSIAQQDYTF
TRBJ2-1,TRBV19,TRBD1,.,TGTGCCAGTAGTACTCGAGGGGGACAGGGAGGCAATGAGCAGTTCTTC,CASSTRGGQGGNEQFF
TRBJ2-4,TRBV5-1,.,.,TGCGCCAGCAGCGAGGACTCTTACTTCCTAGCCAAAAACATTCAGTACTTC,CASSEDSYFLAKNIQYF
TRBJ2-3,TRBV9,TRBD2,.,TGTGCCAGCAGCGTAGGTCCGTCCGGGACTAGCGGTTATGATACGCAGTATTTT,CASSVGPSGTSGYDTQYF
TRBJ2-7,TRBV5-5,TRBD1,once,TGTGCCAGCAGCTTGGGCGGGACAGGGACCGACGAGCAGTACTTC,CASSLGGTGTDEQYF
TRBJ2-2,TRBV12-3/TRBV12-4,.,.,TGTGCCAGCAGTACTTATAACACCGGGGAGCTGTTTTTT,CASSTYNTGELFF
TRBJ2-5,TRBV7-3,TRBD1,.,TGTGCCAGCAGCCGGGACAGGGGCAGGCAAGAGACCCAGTACTTC,CASSRDRGRQETQYF
TRBJ2-3,TRBV9,TRBD2,.,TGTGCCAGCAGCGTAGGGCTTAGCGGGGGCGAGGATACGCAGTATTTT,CASSVGLSGGEDTQYF
TRBJ1-4,TRBV2,.,once,TGTGCCAGCAGTGAGAGGGGCCCTCAACTGTTTTTT,CASSERGPQLFF
TRBJ2-1,TRBV2,TRBD2,.,TGTGCCGTCCAGCAAGGAGCGGGGGTTTACAATGAGCAGTTCTTC,CAVQQGAGVYNEQFF
TRBJ1-6,TRBV4-2,TRBD1,.,TGTGCCAGCAGCCTATGGGACAGGGCGGGCTCACCCCTCCACTTT,CASSLWDRAGSPLHF
TRBJ2-5,TRBV28,TRBD2,.,TGTGCCAGCAGTTTCCTAGCGGGAGAGCAAGAGACCCAGTACTTC,CASSFLAGEQETQYF
TRBJ1-5,TRBV2,.,.,TGTGCCAGCAGAGGAGACAGCTATAGCAATCAGCCCCAGCATTTT,CASRGDSYSNQPQHF
TRBJ2-2,TRBV11-2,TRBD1,.,TGTGCCAGCAGCTCGATCCGGGACAGGAGGAACACCGGGGAGCTGTTTTTT,CASSSIRDRRNTGELFF
TRBJ2-2,TRBV12-2,.,.,TGTGCAAGTCGCTCCAGGAGGACAGGGGAGTACACCGGGGAGCTGTTTTTT,CASRSRRTGEYTGELFF
TRBJ1-4,TRBV28,.,.,TGTGCCAGCAGTATCTTGGGGTTTAATGAAAAACTGTTTTTT,CASSILGFNEKLFF
TRBJ1-6,TRBV6-5,.,.,TGTGCCAGCAGTTATGGACGGAAGTCATATAATTCACCCCTCCACTTT,CASSYGRKSYNSPLHF
TRBJ2-3,TRBV9,.,.,TGTGCCAGCAGGAAACTAGAAATCACAGATACGCAGTATTTT,CASRKLEITDTQYF
TRBJ2-7,TRBV25-1,.,.,TGTGCCAGCAGTGATCCCTCGAGGAGGGAATCCTACGAGCAGTACTTC,CASSDPSRRESYEQYF
TRBJ2-3,TRBV7-9,TRBD2,.,TGTGCCAGCAGCACGGGACTAGCGGGGGACACAGATACGCAGTATTTT,CASSTGLAGDTDTQYF